This passage covers 14 T cell receptor beta chains from one sample sequenced in a study of T cell responses to AZD1222 COVID-19 vaccine. Method: immunoSEQ multiplex PCR; TCRdb's copy keeps in-frame clones and lacks some. The data show about 130,000 clones, roughly nine tenths seen once. The sample was peripheral blood, taken on day 0 of AZD1222 vaccination. All receptors come from an adult in good health.

This chain joins TRBV5-4 and TRBJ2-3; D might be TRBD1 or TRBD2, each matching 5 bases. V was clipped by 4 bases and J by 4 bases, with 19 bases between them. Germline CDR1 and CDR2: SGHNT and YYREEE (reference sequence). The CDR3 contains 16 residues. This CDR3 reads CASSAPGSWGPDTQYF. CDR3 coding DNA: TGTGCCAGCAGCGCCCCGGGGAGTTGGGGCCCAGATACGCAGTATTTT.

J is TRBJ2-2 and V is TRBV5-6, with D possibly called TRBD1 or TRBD2 (5 bases each). Germline V CDR1 and CDR2: SGHDT, YYEEEE. This CDR3 is 14 amino acids long. Trimming removed 4 bases at V and 2 bases at J, with 9 bases between. The CDR3 region has the DNA TGTGCCAGCAGCCTTGGGACCAACACCGGGGAGCTGTTTTTT. As protein: CASSLGTNTGELFF.

This clone was counted only a few times. The genes are TRBV7-8 and TRBJ2-6; weak D call: TRBD1 (6 bases). Germline CDR1 is SGHVS and CDR2 is FQNEAQ. The germline V and J ends were trimmed by 5 bases and 11 bases, with 13 bases remaining between them. The CDR3 consists of 13 residues. The CDR3 spells CASSPRGEDVLTF. CDR3 coding DNA: TGTGCCAGCAGCCCCAGGGGAGAGGACGTCCTGACTTTC.

V is TRBV27 and J is TRBJ1-2, with 9 bases matching TRBD1. This CDR3 region has 13 residues. Per the germline V gene, CDR1 is MNHEY and CDR2 is SMNVEV (reference sequence). Losses at the gene ends were 6 bases for V and 4 bases for J; bases not matched to a gene: 3. The CDR3 sequence is CASRGQGIYGYTF. In nucleotides, the CDR3 is TGTGCCAGCAGGGGACAGGGCATCTATGGCTACACCTTC.

The chain joins TRBV30 to TRBJ1-2; unclear D gene. V was trimmed by 0 bases and J by 3 bases, leaving 8 bases between them. The CDR3 runs to 13 residues. Per the germline V gene, CDR1 is GTSNPN and CDR2 is SVGIG (reference sequence). The CDR3 bases are TGTGCCTGGAGTGTCGGATTGGACTATGGCTACACCTTC. It translates to CAWSVGLDYGYTF.

The J gene is TRBJ1-4, the V gene TRBV19; no reliable D call. Germline CDR1 reads LNHDA; CDR2 reads SQIVND (reference sequence). The CDR3 totals 14 residues. V was cut by 5 bases and J by 0 bases, with 7 bases left in between. CDR3 sequence: CASSLVATNEKLFF. CDR3 bases: TGTGCCAGTAGTCTGGTAGCAACTAATGAAAAACTGTTTTTT.

J is TRBJ2-7 and V is TRBV5-5, with D unresolved. This CDR3 contains 11 residues. From germline, CDR1 is SGHKS and CDR2 YYEKEE (reference sequence). Trimming took 10 bases from V and 3 from J, leaving 11 bases between them. CDR3 loop: CAPRTGYEQYF. The CDR3 DNA reads TGTGCCCCCAGGACGGGCTACGAGCAGTACTTC.

The CDR3, as DNA: TGCGCCAGCAGCCAAGAGGCTGGGGGGCTTGATACGCAGTATTTT. It specifies CASSQEAGGLDTQYF. The V and J genes are TRBV4-1 and TRBJ2-3, with D perhaps given as TRBD1 or TRBD2 (6 bases each). Germline V gives CDR1 MGHRA, CDR2 YSYEKL. This CDR3 has 15 residues. V gave up 0 bases and J gave up 6 bases, with 13 bases separating them.

The chain links TRBV7-3 to TRBJ1-2, with TRBD1 as a possible D gene (6 bases). Germline assignment: CDR1 SGHTA and CDR2 FQGTGA. With 3 bases removed from V and 2 bases from J, the gap between germline ends came to 19 bases. The CDR3 is 17 amino acids. CDR3 bases: TGTGCCAGCAGCTTTGTCCTGGGGGACACAGGAAACTATGGCTACACCTTC. It codes for CASSFVLGDTGNYGYTF.

The rearrangement joins TRBV11-2 to TRBJ2-5; TRBD2 aligns across 10 bases. This CDR3 spans 17 amino acids. The J segment lost 2 bases and the V segment lost 3 bases, leaving 9 bases of the junction unmatched. Per germline, CDR1 SGHAT and CDR2 FQNNGV. The CDR3 bases are TGTGCCAGCAGCTTGATCCCGGGACTAGCGTTACAAGAGACCCAGTACTTC. The encoded protein is CASSLIPGLALQETQYF.

This rearrangement joins TRBV5-4 to TRBJ2-6; maybe TRBD1 (6 bases). Germline V gene lookup returns CDR1 SGHNT and CDR2 YYREEE (reference sequence). CDR3 length: 17 residues. V lost 5 bases and J 1 base, leaving 16 bases between the germline ends. In DNA, the CDR3 is TGTGCCAGCAGATTGTGGGGGCCGTCTTCTGGGGCCAACGTCCTGACTTTC. It codes for CASRLWGPSSGANVLTF.

V is TRBV11-2 and J is TRBJ1-1; D perhaps matches TRBD1 (5 bases). Per the germline V gene, CDR1 is SGHAT and CDR2 is FQNNGV. The CDR3 contains 15 residues. Trimming shortened V by 4 bases and J by 1 base, and 13 bases separated the two germline ends. CDR3 residues: CASSSRATANTEAFF. In DNA form, the CDR3 reads TGTGCCAGCAGCTCCCGGGCGACAGCGAACACTGAAGCTTTCTTT.

This chain connects TRBV30 to TRBJ1-1; D gene ambiguous. V lost 0 bases and J 1 base, leaving 9 bases between the germline ends. Germline V gives CDR1 GTSNPN, CDR2 SVGIG (reference sequence). CDR3 size: 14 residues. This chain's CDR3 is CAWSVGQQNTEAFF. The CDR3 coding sequence is TGTGCCTGGAGTGTAGGGCAGCAGAACACTGAAGCTTTCTTT.

V is TRBV30 and J is TRBJ2-7, with 8 bases matching TRBD1. The CDR3 spans 12 residues. CDR1 and CDR2 from the germline V gene are GTSNPN and SVGIG (reference sequence). The V gene end was trimmed by 7 bases and the J gene end by 2 bases; junction bases not matched to a gene: 4. Here the CDR3 reads CAYGTGPYEQYF. DNA for the CDR3: TGTGCCTACGGGACAGGTCCCTACGAGCAGTACTTC. The variable domain in full, with the rest retrieved from reference TRBV30 and TRBJ2-7, is SQTIHQWPATLVQPVGSPLSLECTVEGTSNPNLYWYRQAAGRGLQLLFYSVGIGQISSEVPQNLSASRPQDRQFILSSKKLLLSDSGFYLCAYGTGPYEQYFGPGTRLTVT.